These 32 T cell receptor beta chains were all obtained from the same sample, sequenced in a study of Ad26.COV2.S vaccination and SARS-CoV-2 variants. Treatment in this sample: roughly 20 received Ad26.COV2.S at low or high dose, single or two shots; about 5 received placebo; per-sample allocation not given. Samples came from day 63 after the first vaccine or placebo injection. Measured with immunoSEQ multiplex PCR; TCRdb has only the in-frame clones, and not every one. The sample yields hundreds of thousands of clones, around 90% seen once. The sample consisted of peripheral blood, taken in a trial of Ad26.COV2.S vaccine versus placebo. These receptors all come from a person between 18 and 65 years old who received the Ad26.COV2.S COVID-19 vaccine or a placebo.

The V call is TRBV5-1, the J call TRBJ1-2; 11 positions agree with TRBD1. This CDR3 has 16 amino acids. CDR1 and CDR2 from the germline V gene are SGHRS and YFSETQ. Trimming took 4 bases from V and 6 from J; bases not matched to a gene: 11. The chain's CDR3 is CASSAVPGQGENGYTF. The DNA for the CDR3 is TGCGCCAGCAGCGCAGTACCGGGACAGGGGGAGAATGGCTACACCTTC.

Of note for this clone: This same CDR3 is encoded by further DNA sequences in the sample. This sequence joins TRBV2 and TRBJ2-5, with TRBD1 as a possible D gene (5 bases). V lost 4 bases and J lost 2, with 5 bases in between. The CDR3 covers 12 residues. In germline, CDR1 is SNHLY, CDR2 FYNNEI. In nucleotides, the CDR3 is TGTGCCAGCAGTGGACAGCAAGAGACCCAGTACTTC. Translated: CASSGQQETQYF. The full variable domain, completed using reference TRBV2 and TRBJ2-5, is EPEVTQTPSHQVTQMGQEVILRCVPISNHLYFYWYRQILGQKVEFLVSFYNNEISEKSEIFDDQFSVERPDGSNFTLKIRSTKLEDSAMYFCASSGQQETQYFGPGTRLLVL.

The chain has TRBV6-5 and TRBJ2-7; maybe TRBD1 (5 bases). The CDR3 extends over 14 amino acids. The germline CDR1 and CDR2 sequences are MNHEY and SVGAGI. Trimming cost V 8 bases and J 0 bases, with 14 bases left between them. CDR3 in amino acids: CASSRGRDSYEQYF. CDR3 nucleotides: TGTGCCAGCTCTAGGGGCAGGGACTCCTACGAGCAGTACTTC.

V usage is TRBV12-3 or TRBV12-4 and J usage is TRBJ2-3; the D is unclear. CDR3 size: 13 residues. V was cut by 6 bases and J by 5 bases, with 12 bases left in between. The CDR3 DNA sequence: TGTGCCAGCAGCCTAGGATTCGTAGATACGCAGTATTTT. It yields the protein CASSLGFVDTQYF.

This chain joins TRBV6-2 or TRBV6-3 and TRBJ2-7; 11 nucleotides match TRBD2. Per germline, CDR1 MNHEY and CDR2 SVGEGT. This CDR3 has 13 amino acids. J gave up 9 bases and V 6 bases, and 7 bases lay outside the gene matches. The CDR3 DNA reads TGTGCCAGCAGCCCTACTAGCGGGGGTCGGCAGTACTTC. Protein sequence: CASSPTSGGRQYF.

The J gene is TRBJ2-1, the V gene TRBV7-8; D ambiguous. The CDR3 is made up of 12 amino acids. V dropped 3 bases and J dropped 0 bases, with 0 bases sitting between them. CDR1 and CDR2 (germline): SGHVS, FQNEAQ. The CDR3 DNA reads TGTGCCAGCAGCTTCTCCTACAATGAGCAGTTCTTC. Its translation is CASSFSYNEQFF. The full variable domain, its missing parts supplied by reference TRBV7-8 and TRBJ2-1, is GAGVSQSPRYKVAKRGQDVALRCDPISGHVSLFWYQQALGQGPEFLTYFQNEAQLDKSGLPSDRFFAERPEGSVSTLKIQRTQQEDSAVYLCASSFSYNEQFFGPGTRLTVL.

The chain recombines TRBV28 with TRBJ1-5; no definite D call. Trimming cost V 7 bases and J 1 base, with 11 bases left between them. This CDR3 has 14 residues. The V gene's germline CDR1 is MDHEN and CDR2 SYDVKM. Here the CDR3 reads CASTEAISNQPQHF. The CDR3 DNA reads as TGTGCCAGCACCGAGGCGATCAGCAATCAGCCCCAGCATTTT. The whole variable domain, remainder taken from reference TRBV28 and TRBJ1-5, is DVKVTQSSRYLVKRTGEKVFLECVQDMDHENMFWYRQDPGLGLRLIYFSYDVKMKEKGDIPEGYSVSREKKERFSLILESASTNQTSMYLCASTEAISNQPQHFGDGTRLSIL.

The CDR3 DNA follows: TGTGCCAGCAGCTTGTATGACCGAAGGTGGGAGACCCAGTACTTC. It codes for CASSLYDRRWETQYF. The V and J genes are TRBV5-4 and TRBJ2-5; D remains unclear. This CDR3 has 15 residues. Germline V lookup: CDR1 SGHNT, CDR2 YYREEE (reference sequence). Trimming stripped 1 base from V and 5 bases from J, with 15 bases between.

V is TRBV3-1 (or the pseudogene TRBV3-2) and J is TRBJ1-5; a possible D gene is TRBD1 (6 bases). Trimming removed 0 bases from V and 6 bases from J, with 12 bases in between. Germline loops: CDR1 LGHDT, CDR2 YNNKEL (reference sequence). The CDR3 is made up of 15 amino acids. The CDR3, as DNA: TGTGCCAGCAGCCAAGAACCGGGGGCCGGTCAGCCCCAGCATTTT. This sequence encodes CASSQEPGAGQPQHF.

This clone was detected many times. This same CDR3 is encoded by further DNA sequences in the sample. CDR3 residues: CASSFGGYQETQYF. In DNA form, the CDR3 reads TGCGCCAGCAGCTTCGGGGGGTACCAAGAGACCCAGTACTTC. The V gene is TRBV5-1, the J gene TRBJ2-5, with 7 bases identical to TRBD2. This CDR3 region has 14 residues. Germline-derived CDR1 and CDR2 are SGHRS and YFSETQ. The trim removed 2 bases at V and 0 bases at J, leaving 1 base unmatched.

This chain joins TRBV15 and TRBJ2-3; D gene uncertain. From germline, CDR1 is LNHNV and CDR2 YYDKDF (reference sequence). V was pared by 0 bases and J by 2 bases, with 9 bases between. The CDR3 runs to 15 residues. The CDR3 DNA sequence: TGTGCCACCAGCAGAGAGAAGCGAAACACAGATACGCAGTATTTT. It encodes CATSREKRNTDTQYF. Using reference TRBV15 and TRBJ2-3 for the parts outside the CDR3, the full variable domain is DAMVIQNPRYQVTQFGKPVTLSCSQTLNHNVMYWYQQKSSQAPKLLFHYYDKDFNNEADTPDNFQSRRPNTSFCFLDIRSPGLGDTAMYLCATSREKRNTDTQYFGPGTRLTVL.

Comments on this clone: This may be a read error, as it is one base from a much larger clone. Within the sample, other DNA sequences also encode this same CDR3. This chain joins TRBV5-4 and TRBJ2-1, with D hard to call. The CDR3 loop spans 11 amino acids. From germline, CDR1 is SGHNT and CDR2 YYREEE (reference sequence). V was pared by 2 bases and J by 3 bases, with 0 bases between. The CDR3 is CASSFYNEQFF. The CDR3 DNA is TGTGCCAGCAGCTTCTACAATGAGCAGTTCTTC.

The chain employs TRBV10-3 and TRBJ1-5; D unclear. Trimming left V 0 bases short and J 0 bases short, with 12 bases between. Germline V CDR1 and CDR2: ENHRY, SYGVKD. The CDR3 length is 17 residues. The CDR3 reads CAISESTGIDSNQPQHF. CDR3 nucleotide sequence: TGTGCCATCAGTGAGTCGACCGGGATTGATAGCAATCAGCCCCAGCATTTT.

This chain links TRBV7-9 with TRBJ2-1; 14 bases map to TRBD2. Per the germline V gene, CDR1 is SEHNR and CDR2 is FQNEAQ (reference sequence). After removal of 5 bases from V and 5 bases from J, the junction contained 2 bases not matched to a gene. The CDR3 has 15 residues. CDR3 sequence reads: CASSMGLAGDNEQFF. The CDR3, as DNA: TGTGCCAGCAGCATGGGACTAGCGGGGGACAATGAGCAGTTCTTC. Using reference TRBV7-9 and TRBJ2-1 for the parts outside the CDR3, the full variable domain is DTGVSQNPRHKITKRGQNVTFRCDPISEHNRLYWYRQTLGQGPEFLTYFQNEAQLEKSRLLSDRFSAERPKGSFSTLEIQRTEQGDSAMYLCASSMGLAGDNEQFFGPGTRLTVL.

This rearrangement joins TRBV7-9 to TRBJ1-4; TRBD1 aligns across 7 bases. Germline V CDR1 and CDR2: SEHNR, FQNEAQ (reference sequence). The CDR3 runs 14 residues. The ends lost 5 bases at V and 3 bases at J; junction bases unmatched: 3. The CDR3 region has the DNA TGTGCCAGCAGCCCTGGGACAGCTAATGAAAAACTGTTTTTT. It encodes CASSPGTANEKLFF. Looking up the rest from reference TRBV7-9 and TRBJ1-4 gives the full variable domain: DTGVSQNPRHKITKRGQNVTFRCDPISEHNRLYWYRQTLGQGPEFLTYFQNEAQLEKSRLLSDRFSAERPKGSFSTLEIQRTEQGDSAMYLCASSPGTANEKLFFGSGTQLSVL.

The chain recombines TRBV2 with TRBJ1-3; D is perhaps TRBD1 (5 bases). V was trimmed by 7 bases and J by 1 base, leaving 17 bases between them. Germline assignment: CDR1 SNHLY and CDR2 FYNNEI. This CDR3 spans 16 amino acids. The CDR3 here is CASTGTVAGSGNTIYF. The CDR3 DNA follows: TGTGCCAGCACCGGTACAGTTGCAGGGTCTGGAAACACCATATATTTT.

The V gene is TRBV7-2, the J gene TRBJ2-7, with 8 bases fitting TRBD1. The junction had 8 bases not matched to a gene; V was cut back by 4 bases and J by 6 bases. The CDR3 has 14 amino acids. CDR1 is SGHTA, CDR2 FQGNSA, per germline. The CDR3 nucleotides read TGTGCCAGCAGCTGGACAGGGACCCCACGCGAGCAGTACTTC. As protein: CASSWTGTPREQYF.

The chain joins TRBV7-8 to TRBJ1-1; 9 bases align to TRBD1. The CDR3 consists of 16 residues. The J segment lost 0 bases and the V segment lost 5 bases, leaving 7 bases of the junction unmatched. In germline, CDR1 is SGHVS, CDR2 FQNEAQ. CDR3 sequence reads: CASSPGQGFMNTEAFF. CDR3 in DNA: TGTGCCAGCAGCCCCGGACAGGGGTTCATGAACACTGAAGCTTTCTTT.

This chain joins TRBV7-9 and TRBJ2-1; D possibly uses TRBD1 or TRBD2 (5 bases each). V gave up 5 bases and J gave up 8 bases, with 19 bases separating them. The CDR3 consists of 15 residues. Germline assignment: CDR1 SEHNR and CDR2 FQNEAQ (reference sequence). DNA of the CDR3: TGTGCCAGCAGCCCACGGGGCGGATTTTTCGATGAGCAGTTCTTC. Translating it yields CASSPRGGFFDEQFF.

The rearrangement links TRBV30 to TRBJ2-1; D is ambiguous. From germline, CDR1 is GTSNPN and CDR2 SVGIG (reference sequence). V was shortened by 2 bases and J by 7 bases, with 12 bases between the two germline ends. The CDR3 consists of 13 residues. In nucleotides, the CDR3 is TGTGCCTGGAGTTCCGGGTGGGGTAATGAGCAGTTCTTC. This sequence encodes CAWSSGWGNEQFF.

The V gene is TRBV4-2, the J gene TRBJ2-7, with 7 bases aligning to TRBD2. Trimming removed 1 base from V and 3 bases from J; junction bases left unmatched: 6. CDR3 size: 15 residues. Germline-derived CDR1 and CDR2 are LGHNA and YNFKEQ. Written as DNA, the CDR3 is TGTGCCAGCAGCCAAGGTAGCGGGTCTAACTACGAGCAGTACTTC. It encodes CASSQGSGSNYEQYF.

The rearrangement links TRBV7-9 to TRBJ2-2, with 7 bases matching TRBD2. The V gene's germline CDR1 is SEHNR and CDR2 FQNEAQ (reference sequence). The CDR3 has 17 residues. Trimming removed 1 base from V and 0 bases from J; junction bases left unmatched: 5. CDR3 loop: CASSLGGSRANTGELFF. The CDR3 DNA sequence: TGTGCCAGCAGCTTAGGCGGGAGTAGGGCGAACACCGGGGAGCTGTTTTTT.

Comments on this clone: A much larger clone is a single base away; this may be a read error. This chain connects TRBV5-6 to TRBJ2-7, with TRBD1 as a possible D gene (6 bases). This CDR3 has 14 amino acids. Deletions cut 4 bases from V and 0 bases from J, with 11 bases between. CDR1 is SGHDT, CDR2 YYEEEE, per germline. The CDR3 nucleotides are TGTGCCAGCAGCCCCCTGGGGGCCTCCTACGAGCAGTACTTC. Translated: CASSPLGASYEQYF.

This clone has more than one count but fewer than ten. In the same sample, other DNA sequences code for this CDR3. The chain carries TRBV2 and TRBJ2-3; 9 positions agree with TRBD2. CDR1 is SNHLY and CDR2 is FYNNEI in the germline V gene. The CDR3 consists of 14 residues. After removal of 4 bases from V and 2 bases from J, the junction contained 1 base not matched to a gene. The CDR3 here is CASSGLAATDTQYF. Here the CDR3 DNA reads TGTGCCAGCAGTGGACTAGCGGCCACAGATACGCAGTATTTT.

This rearrangement joins TRBV10-3 to TRBJ2-2, with 10 nucleotides matching TRBD1. Germline CDR1 and CDR2: ENHRY and SYGVKD. J was trimmed by 4 bases and V by 6 bases; bases with no gene match: 14. CDR3 length equals 18 residues. This CDR3 is CAIRPTTGGGSGTGELFF. The CDR3 nucleotides read TGTGCCATCAGACCGACGACAGGGGGCGGGAGTGGCACCGGGGAGCTGTTTTTT.

The chain carries TRBV2 and TRBJ2-5, with D tentatively TRBD1 or TRBD2 (5 bases each). This CDR3 has 13 residues. Trimming took off 5 bases at V and 5 bases at J, with 12 bases between the two ends. The V gene's germline CDR1 is SNHLY and CDR2 FYNNEI. The CDR3 DNA follows: TGTGCCAGCAGTAAGGGTGAGGGGGAGACCCAGTACTTC. Translated: CASSKGEGETQYF.

The V and J genes are TRBV6-5 and TRBJ1-1; 7 positions agree with TRBD1. The V gene end was trimmed by 2 bases and the J gene end by 7 bases; junction bases not matched to a gene: 10. This CDR3 has 15 residues. The germline gives CDR1 MNHEY, CDR2 SVGAGI. In DNA, the CDR3 is TGTGCCAGCAGTTACGAACACCCAGGACAGGATGAAGCTTTCTTT. This encodes CASSYEHPGQDEAFF.

The rearrangement uses TRBV7-9 and TRBJ2-1, with D possibly being TRBD2 (6 bases). Germline CDR1 and CDR2: SEHNR and FQNEAQ (reference sequence). CDR3 length equals 14 residues. Trimming removed 7 bases from V and 8 bases from J, with 18 bases in between. The CDR3 region is CASTGGPRTHEQFF. CDR3 in DNA: TGTGCCAGCACCGGGGGACCGAGGACCCATGAGCAGTTCTTC.

J is TRBJ1-2 and V is TRBV18; the D is unclear. Germline loops: CDR1 KGHSH, CDR2 LQKENI. The length of the CDR3 is 11 residues. With 1 base removed from V and 5 bases from J, the gap between germline ends came to 2 bases. The CDR3 sequence is CASSPLYGYTF. In DNA, the CDR3 is TGTGCCAGCTCACCACTATATGGCTACACCTTC.

V is TRBV7-9 and J is TRBJ2-7, with D maybe TRBD2 (5 bases). Trimming removed 5 bases from V and 5 bases from J, with 13 bases in between. CDR1 is SEHNR, CDR2 FQNEAQ, per germline (reference sequence). The CDR3 length is 13 residues. CDR3: CASSPEERDEQYF. For the CDR3, the DNA is TGTGCCAGCAGCCCCGAAGAGAGGGACGAGCAGTACTTC.

For the CDR3, the DNA is TGTGCCAGCAGCCCCGGGACTAGCGGGGCCACAGATACGCAGTATTTT. Protein: CASSPGTSGATDTQYF. V usage is TRBV7-7 and J usage is TRBJ2-3; 13 nucleotides match TRBD2. There are 16 residues in the CDR3. Germline-derived CDR1 and CDR2 are SSHAT and FNYEAQ (reference sequence). V was pared by 5 bases and J by 2 bases, with 4 bases of the junction left unmatched.

J is TRBJ2-1 and V is TRBV7-3, with TRBD2 matching over 9 bases. V was pared by 5 bases and J by 14 bases, with 10 bases of the junction left unmatched. The CDR3 covers 13 residues. The germline CDR1 and CDR2 sequences are SGHTA and FQGTGA. For the CDR3, the DNA is TGTGCCAGCAGCGCCACCGGTGGGACTAGCAAGTTCTTC. It yields the protein CASSATGGTSKFF.